Below are 27 T cell receptor beta chains sequenced from a single sample in a study of chemoradiotherapy in HPV16-positive cancers. Here immunoSEQ multiplex PCR was the method, and the copy in TCRdb shows in-frame clones only, minus some. In the table there are 2,500 to 3,500 clones, 75% to 95% of which are singletons. Sequencing was performed on tumor tissue, taken from a patient who underwent chemoradiotherapy. The receptors derive from a human donor with HPV-associated anogenital cancer.

This chain joins TRBV6-1 and TRBJ2-5; 10 bases are shared with TRBD2. This CDR3 comprises 15 residues. V shed 6 bases and J 4 bases; nucleotides not matched to a gene: 8. Germline V gene lookup returns CDR1 MNHNS and CDR2 SASEGT. The DNA of the CDR3 is TGTGCCAGCAGAGCGGGGGGGCCGGTGGGAGAGACCCAGTACTTC. Amino acids: CASRAGGPVGETQYF.

The rearrangement links TRBV10-2 to TRBJ2-3; D gene ambiguous. This CDR3 contains 13 residues. Germline lookup yields CDR1 WSHSY and CDR2 SAAADI. Trimming shortened V by 7 bases and J by 4 bases, and 12 bases separated the two germline ends. The CDR3 DNA sequence: TGCGCCAGCACACGAATCAAGGCAGATACGCAGTATTTT. This codes for CASTRIKADTQYF.

This chain joins TRBV7-2 and TRBJ2-7, with 7 bases lining up with TRBD1. CDR1 is SGHTA, CDR2 FQGNSA, per germline. V gave up 5 bases and J gave up 12 bases; unmatched junction bases: 13. The CDR3 runs to 13 residues. The CDR3 region is CASSTAETGFLYF. CDR3 nucleotides: TGTGCCAGCAGCACAGCCGAGACAGGGTTTCTGTACTTC. Filled out from reference TRBV7-2 and TRBJ2-7, the complete variable domain reads GAGVSQSPSNKVTEKGKDVELRCDPISGHTALYWYRQSLGQGLEFLIYFQGNSAPDKSGLPSDRFSAERTGGSVSTLTIQRTQQEDSAVYLCASSTAETGFLYFGPGTRLTVT.

The chain links TRBV19 to TRBJ1-3; no clear D. V shed 7 bases and J shed 1 base, with 17 bases lying between them. There are 16 residues in the CDR3. The germline CDR1 and CDR2 sequences are LNHDA and SQIVND (reference sequence). The CDR3 nucleotides read TGTGCCAGTACCACGATGGGTCACCTTTCTGGAAACACCATATATTTT. Protein: CASTTMGHLSGNTIYF.

The chain recombines TRBV7-2 with TRBJ2-2; D gene ambiguous. Germline V gene lookup returns CDR1 SGHTA and CDR2 FQGNSA. The CDR3 is 15 residues long. V gave up 5 bases and J gave up 0 bases, with 10 bases separating them. CDR3 region: CASSRGTANTGELFF. The DNA of the CDR3 is TGTGCCAGCAGCCGTGGTACAGCGAACACCGGGGAGCTGTTTTTT. The full variable domain, in which reference TRBV7-2 and TRBJ2-2 provide the parts outside the CDR3, is GAGVSQSPSNKVTEKGKDVELRCDPISGHTALYWYRQSLGQGLEFLIYFQGNSAPDKSGLPSDRFSAERTGGSVSTLTIQRTQQEDSAVYLCASSRGTANTGELFFGEGSRLTVL.

The chain has TRBV6-1 and TRBJ1-6; 7 bases fit TRBD1. J gave up 5 bases and V 6 bases, and 4 bases lay outside the gene matches. Germline CDR1 MNHNS, CDR2 SASEGT. The CDR3 is made up of 14 amino acids. This chain's CDR3 is CASRPGQNNSPLHF. In nucleotides, the CDR3 is TGTGCCAGCAGACCGGGACAGAATAATTCACCCCTCCACTTT.

The gene calls are TRBV19 and TRBJ1-5, with a tentative D call TRBD1 (5 bases). The V and J ends lost 5 bases and 2 bases respectively, with 13 bases between them. The CDR3 consists of 15 residues. Germline loops: CDR1 LNHDA, CDR2 SQIVND (reference sequence). CDR3: CASSSLRVGNQPQHF. The CDR3 nucleotides are TGTGCCAGTAGTTCCCTCAGGGTGGGCAATCAGCCCCAGCATTTT.

The rearrangement links TRBV19 to TRBJ2-1, with TRBD2 matching 15 bases. CDR1 and CDR2 from the germline V gene are LNHDA and SQIVND (reference sequence). The CDR3 is made up of 13 amino acids. Trimming cost V 10 bases and J 12 bases; bases outside gene matches: 7. DNA for the CDR3: TGTGCCACTAGGACTAGCGGGGGGGCCGGGCAGTTCTTC. It encodes CATRTSGGAGQFF.

In this sample, this clone turned up once. The chain uses TRBV7-9 and TRBJ1-4, with D possibly TRBD1 on 6 matching bases. Looked up from germline, CDR1 is SEHNR and CDR2 is FQNEAQ (reference sequence). This CDR3 region has 16 residues. Between the trimmed V and J ends, which lost 7 bases and 2 bases, there was a span of 17 bases. CDR3 sequence (DNA): TGTGCCAGCACCCAGGGGATCGGGCGGACTAATGAAAAACTGTTTTTT. This translates into CASTQGIGRTNEKLFF.

The sample holds one count of this clone. The chain joins TRBV13 to TRBJ2-7; D is possibly TRBD1 (6 bases). The germline V gene has CDR1 PRHDT and CDR2 FYEKMQ (reference sequence). The CDR3 extends over 15 amino acids. V dropped 3 bases and J dropped 2 bases, with 14 bases sitting between them. CDR3 bases: TGTGCCAGCAGCTTCCGCGGACAGAATACCTACGAGCAGTACTTC. Residues: CASSFRGQNTYEQYF.

Turning to this clone: One end of the junction is discordant with germline, which a read error may explain. V gene TRBV30 combines with J gene TRBJ2-2; the match to TRBD2 covers 7 bases. Germline V gene lookup returns CDR1 GTSNPN and CDR2 SVGIG (reference sequence). This CDR3 is built from 13 residues. Written as DNA, the CDR3 is TGTATATCGGGCGGGGGAGAACACCGGGGAGCTGTTTTT. Its protein product is CISGGGEHRGAVF.

The rearrangement uses TRBV19 and TRBJ2-1; 7 positions agree with TRBD2. The CDR3 runs 20 residues. Germline CDR1 reads LNHDA; CDR2 reads SQIVND (reference sequence). Germline trimming cut 0 bases from V and 7 bases from J; bases unmatched to any gene: 21. CDR3 residues: CASSIEPWGGVIRKENEQFF. In nucleotides, the CDR3 is TGTGCCAGTAGTATAGAGCCCTGGGGGGGGGTAATTCGTAAGGAGAATGAGCAGTTCTTC.

This chain joins TRBV15 and TRBJ1-1; no clear D. This CDR3 contains 14 residues. With 4 bases removed from V and 7 bases from J, the gap between germline ends came to 16 bases. Looked up from germline, CDR1 is LNHNV and CDR2 is YYDKDF (reference sequence). CDR3 in DNA: TGTGCCACCAGCATAAGGAGAGGCAGAGATGAAGCTTTCTTT. This sequence encodes CATSIRRGRDEAFF.

The chain carries TRBV18 and TRBJ1-2; 7 positions agree with TRBD1. This CDR3 has 18 residues. V shed 4 bases and J 3 bases; nucleotides not matched to a gene: 17. CDR1 KGHSH and CDR2 LQKENI come from the germline V gene. CDR3 residues: CASSLSRPDRRGDYGYTF. In DNA, the CDR3 is TGTGCCAGCTCACTTTCCCGTCCGGACAGGAGGGGTGACTATGGCTACACCTTC.

J is TRBJ2-1 and V is TRBV6-1, with 8 bases aligning to TRBD1. Germline CDR1 and CDR2: MNHNS and SASEGT. V was pared by 6 bases and J by 5 bases, with 9 bases of the junction left unmatched. CDR3 length: 15 amino acids. The CDR3 sequence is CASSAKLDRDNEQFF. CDR3 DNA sequence: TGTGCCAGCAGCGCCAAACTGGACAGGGACAATGAGCAGTTCTTC.

The count of this clone is one. The sample contains more than one DNA sequence encoding this CDR3. J is TRBJ1-1 and V is TRBV28, with unresolved D. This CDR3 spans 11 amino acids. Trimming took off 8 bases at V and 2 bases at J, with 6 bases between the two ends. Germline-derived CDR1 and CDR2 are MDHEN and SYDVKM. CDR3 sequence (DNA): TGTGCCAGCGCGCGAAACACTGAAGCTTTCTTT. Protein: CASARNTEAFF.

This clone has just one count. The chain is built from TRBV6-1 and TRBJ2-7; D tentatively reads TRBD1 or TRBD2 (5 bases each). The germline CDR1 and CDR2 sequences are MNHNS and SASEGT. The CDR3 is 15 residues long. The ends were cut back, 7 bases at V and 2 bases at J, with 18 bases in the middle. Here the CDR3 DNA reads TGTGCCAGCACGGTGGGGGAAGGGCAAACCTACGAGCAGTACTTC. Amino acids: CASTVGEGQTYEQYF.

This rearrangement joins TRBV19 to TRBJ2-2; TRBD2 aligns across 9 bases. CDR1 is LNHDA and CDR2 is SQIVND in the germline V gene (reference sequence). The CDR3 is 12 residues long. The CDR3 is CGAGTSHGELFF. The CDR3 bases are TGTGGGGCGGGGACTAGCCACGGGGAGCTGTTTTTT.

The chain recombines TRBV28 with TRBJ2-3, with 13 bases lining up with TRBD2. In germline, CDR1 is MDHEN, CDR2 SYDVKM. The CDR3 totals 14 residues. V lost 3 bases and J lost 6; bases outside the gene matches: 0. In DNA, the CDR3 is TGTGCCAGCAGTTTGGGACTAGCGGGGGATACGCAGTATTTT. As protein: CASSLGLAGDTQYF. Full variable domain (remainder filled in from reference TRBV28 and TRBJ2-3): DVKVTQSSRYLVKRTGEKVFLECVQDMDHENMFWYRQDPGLGLRLIYFSYDVKMKEKGDIPEGYSVSREKKERFSLILESASTNQTSMYLCASSLGLAGDTQYFGPGTRLTVL.

The J gene is TRBJ2-3, the V gene TRBV18, with 7 bases identical to TRBD2. Losses at the gene ends were 2 bases for V and 8 bases for J; bases not matched to a gene: 7. Germline V gene data show CDR1 as KGHSH and CDR2 as LQKENI. The CDR3 contains 14 residues. CDR3 amino acids: CASSPSPGEGTQYF. The CDR3 bases are TGTGCCAGCTCACCAAGTCCCGGGGAGGGTACGCAGTATTTT.

V usage is TRBV7-2 and J usage is TRBJ1-5, with 8 positions matching TRBD1. In germline, CDR1 is SGHTA, CDR2 FQGNSA. This CDR3 spans 15 amino acids. Trimming removed 5 bases from V and 4 bases from J; junction bases left unmatched: 7. The DNA for the CDR3 is TGTGCCAGCAGCACACAGGGGGGAACGAATCAGCCCCAGCATTTT. Protein sequence: CASSTQGGTNQPQHF.

The V and J genes are TRBV5-6 and TRBJ1-1; D perhaps matches TRBD1 (5 bases). V shed 2 bases and J shed 5 bases, with 10 bases lying between them. The CDR3 totals 13 residues. CDR1 SGHDT and CDR2 YYEEEE come from the germline V gene. The CDR3 DNA is TGTGCCAGCAGCTTTAACGAGGGGACTGAAGCTTTCTTT. This gives the protein CASSFNEGTEAFF.

This chain connects TRBV7-9 to TRBJ1-6; unclear D gene. This CDR3 spans 14 amino acids. Between the trimmed V and J ends, which lost 2 bases and 7 bases, there was a span of 9 bases. The germline gives CDR1 SEHNR, CDR2 FQNEAQ (reference sequence). DNA for the CDR3: TGTGCCAGCAGCTTAAACGGGGAGAATTCACCCCTCCACTTT. This codes for CASSLNGENSPLHF.

J is TRBJ2-3 and V is TRBV9, with 8 bases that match TRBD2. The CDR3 length is 15 residues. The junction had 3 bases not matched to a gene; V was cut back by 0 bases and J by 3 bases. Germline CDR1 and CDR2: SGDLS and YYNGEE. The CDR3 DNA sequence: TGTGCCAGCAGCGTAGGACTAGCGAAGACAGATACGCAGTATTTT. It yields the protein CASSVGLAKTDTQYF. The full variable domain, with the rest looked up from reference TRBV9 and TRBJ2-3, is DSGVTQTPKHLITATGQRVTLRCSPRSGDLSVYWYQQSLDQGLQFLIQYYNGEERAKGNILERFSAQQFPDLHSELNLSSLELGDSALYFCASSVGLAKTDTQYFGPGTRLTVL.

The chain joins TRBV2 to TRBJ1-3, with no clear D. Trimming cost V 8 bases and J 1 base, with 21 bases left between them. Germline V gene data show CDR1 as SNHLY and CDR2 as FYNNEI. This CDR3 is 17 amino acids long. The CDR3 bases are TGTGCCAGCTTGGAGGGATGGCGGTCGGATTCTGGAAACACCATATATTTT. Its translation: CASLEGWRSDSGNTIYF.

The chain has TRBV5-1 and TRBJ2-5; D is perhaps TRBD1 (7 bases). Germline CDR1 SGHRS, CDR2 YFSETQ. CDR3 length equals 13 residues. V lost 1 base to trimming and J lost 4 bases, with 8 bases between them. For the CDR3, the DNA is TGCGCCAGCAGCTTGCAGGGGGGAGAGACCCAGTACTTC. Residues: CASSLQGGETQYF.

This sequence joins TRBV29-1 and TRBJ2-7; D is unclear. The CDR3 covers 15 residues. V shed 7 bases and J shed 0 bases, with 19 bases lying between them. CDR1 is SQVTM, CDR2 ANQGSEA, per germline. The CDR3 spells CSAGGGQLSSYEQYF. CDR3 in DNA: TGCAGCGCTGGCGGTGGTCAGCTCAGCTCCTACGAGCAGTACTTC.